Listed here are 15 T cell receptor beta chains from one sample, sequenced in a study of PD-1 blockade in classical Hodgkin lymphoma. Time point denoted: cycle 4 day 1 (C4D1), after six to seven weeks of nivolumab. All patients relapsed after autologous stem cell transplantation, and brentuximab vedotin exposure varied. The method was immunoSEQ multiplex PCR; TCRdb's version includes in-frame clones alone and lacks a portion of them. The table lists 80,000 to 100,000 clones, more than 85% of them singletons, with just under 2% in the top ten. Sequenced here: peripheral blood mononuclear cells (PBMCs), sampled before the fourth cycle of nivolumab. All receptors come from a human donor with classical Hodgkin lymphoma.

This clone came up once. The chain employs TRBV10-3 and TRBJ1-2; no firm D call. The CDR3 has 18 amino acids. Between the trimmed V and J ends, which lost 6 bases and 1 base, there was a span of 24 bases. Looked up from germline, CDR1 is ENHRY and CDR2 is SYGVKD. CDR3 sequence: CAIRATQVEGRVNYGYTF. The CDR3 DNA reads TGTGCCATCAGGGCCACCCAGGTTGAGGGAAGAGTTAACTATGGCTACACCTTC.

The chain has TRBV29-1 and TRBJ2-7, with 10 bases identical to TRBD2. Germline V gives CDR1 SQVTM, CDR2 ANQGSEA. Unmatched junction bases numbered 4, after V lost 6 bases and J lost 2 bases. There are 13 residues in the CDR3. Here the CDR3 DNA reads TGCAGCGTCATAGCGGGAGGACCCTACGAGCAGTACTTC. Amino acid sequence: CSVIAGGPYEQYF.

The CDR3 spells CASSLESYGYTF. CDR3 in DNA: TGTGCCAGCAGCTTAGAGAGCTATGGCTACACCTTC. The chain links TRBV11-2 to TRBJ1-2; no clear D gene. CDR1 is SGHAT and CDR2 is FQNNGV in the germline V gene. The V end was cut by 0 bases, the J end by 4 bases, with 3 bases between. This CDR3 is built from 12 residues.

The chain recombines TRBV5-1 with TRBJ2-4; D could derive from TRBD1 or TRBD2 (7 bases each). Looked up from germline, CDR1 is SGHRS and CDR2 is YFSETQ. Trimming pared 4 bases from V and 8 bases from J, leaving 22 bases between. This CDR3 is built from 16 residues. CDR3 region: CASSRTQGTRGDIQYF. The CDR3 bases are TGCGCCAGCAGCCGCACACAGGGGACCCGGGGGGACATTCAGTACTTC.

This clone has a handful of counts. The CDR3 protein is CASSYVSRFTEAFF. CDR3 sequence (DNA): TGTGCCAGCAGTTACGTCTCCAGGTTCACTGAAGCTTTCTTT. The genes are TRBV6-5 and TRBJ1-1; D call uncertain. Germline loops: CDR1 MNHEY, CDR2 SVGAGI. The CDR3 totals 14 residues. V lost 2 bases and J lost 4, with 11 bases in between.

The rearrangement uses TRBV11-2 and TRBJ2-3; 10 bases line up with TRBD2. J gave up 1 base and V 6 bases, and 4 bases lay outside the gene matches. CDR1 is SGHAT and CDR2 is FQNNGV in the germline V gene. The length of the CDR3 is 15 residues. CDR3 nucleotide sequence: TGTGCCAGCAGGCCCGGACTAGCGGGCACAGATACGCAGTATTTT. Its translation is CASRPGLAGTDTQYF.

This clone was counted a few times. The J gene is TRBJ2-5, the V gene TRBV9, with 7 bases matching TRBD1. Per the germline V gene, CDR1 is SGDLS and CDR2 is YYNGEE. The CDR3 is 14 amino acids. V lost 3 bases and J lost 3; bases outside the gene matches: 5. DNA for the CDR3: TGTGCCAGCAGCGCACAGGGGTGGGAAGAGACCCAGTACTTC. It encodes CASSAQGWEETQYF.

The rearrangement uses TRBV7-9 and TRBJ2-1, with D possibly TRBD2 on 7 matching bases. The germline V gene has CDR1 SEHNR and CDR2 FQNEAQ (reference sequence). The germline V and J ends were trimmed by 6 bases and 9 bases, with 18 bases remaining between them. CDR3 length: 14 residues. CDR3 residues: CASRGGQYRPEQFF. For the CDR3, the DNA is TGTGCCAGCAGGGGGGGGCAATACCGCCCTGAGCAGTTCTTC.

The CDR3 region has the DNA TGTGCCAGCAGCTTAGGAGGACAGGGTCCTCAGCCCCAGCATTTT. Amino acid sequence: CASSLGGQGPQPQHF. The chain uses TRBV11-2 and TRBJ1-5; TRBD1 aligns across 8 bases. The J segment lost 6 bases and the V segment lost 1 base, leaving 5 bases of the junction unmatched. CDR1 SGHAT and CDR2 FQNNGV come from the germline V gene. The CDR3 is 15 residues long.

The CDR3 DNA sequence: TGTGCCAGCAGCCAGGGACGTTCGGGATTTGAGCAGTTCTTC. Protein: CASSQGRSGFEQFF. The chain recombines TRBV11-2 with TRBJ2-1, with D perhaps TRBD1 or TRBD2 (5 bases each). Germline loops: CDR1 SGHAT, CDR2 FQNNGV. The V end lost 5 bases, the J end lost 9 bases, and 17 bases lay between the germline ends. This CDR3 has 14 amino acids.

For the CDR3, the DNA is TGTGCCAGCAGCGCAGGACAGGGGGCCCTCTATGGCTACACCTTC. Its protein is CASSAGQGALYGYTF. The chain couples TRBV5-5 to TRBJ1-2, with 11 bases lining up with TRBD1. This CDR3 is built from 15 residues. Germline loops: CDR1 SGHKS, CDR2 YYEKEE (reference sequence). Unmatched junction bases numbered 6, after V lost 4 bases and J lost 4 bases.

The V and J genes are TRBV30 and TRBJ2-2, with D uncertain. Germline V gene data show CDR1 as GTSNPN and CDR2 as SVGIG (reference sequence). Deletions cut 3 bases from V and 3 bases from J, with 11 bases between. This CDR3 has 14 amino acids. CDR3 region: CAWSRIGYTGELFF. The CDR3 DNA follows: TGTGCCTGGAGCCGTATCGGGTACACCGGGGAGCTGTTTTTT. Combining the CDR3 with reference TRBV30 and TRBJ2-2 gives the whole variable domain SQTIHQWPATLVQPVGSPLSLECTVEGTSNPNLYWYRQAAGRGLQLLFYSVGIGQISSEVPQNLSASRPQDRQFILSSKKLLLSDSGFYLCAWSRIGYTGELFFGEGSRLTVL.

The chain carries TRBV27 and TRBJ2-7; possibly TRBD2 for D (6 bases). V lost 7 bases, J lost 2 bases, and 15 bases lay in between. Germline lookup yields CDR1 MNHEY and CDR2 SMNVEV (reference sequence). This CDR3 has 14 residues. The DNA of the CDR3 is TGTGCCAGCAAGGAGGGCGGGGTGACCTACGAGCAGTACTTC. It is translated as CASKEGGVTYEQYF.

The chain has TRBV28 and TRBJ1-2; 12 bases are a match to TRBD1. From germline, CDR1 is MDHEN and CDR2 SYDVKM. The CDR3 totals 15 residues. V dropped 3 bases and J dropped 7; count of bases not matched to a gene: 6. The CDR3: CASSLGTGGAFGYTF. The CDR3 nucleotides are TGTGCCAGCAGTTTGGGGACAGGGGGCGCCTTTGGCTACACCTTC.

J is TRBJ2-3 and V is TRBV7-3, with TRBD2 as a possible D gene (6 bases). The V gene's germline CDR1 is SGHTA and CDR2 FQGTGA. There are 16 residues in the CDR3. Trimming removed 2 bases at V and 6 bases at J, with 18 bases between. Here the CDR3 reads CASSLSNRGRADTQYF. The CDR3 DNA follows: TGTGCCAGCAGCTTATCGAATCGGGGGAGAGCGGATACGCAGTATTTT.